These T cell receptor beta chains were read from a single sample in a study of monozygotic twins with inflammatory bowel disease. Reanalyzing the 5' RACE reads, TCRdb keeps one entry per CDR3 protein, without DNA. The specimen's table records fewer than 150,000 distinct CDR3 sequences. The sequencing sample was made of blood. These receptors were collected from a human donor with ulcerative colitis or Crohn's disease, or a healthy co-twin of an affected twin (not recorded which). CDR3s include the opening cysteine and the closing phenylalanine or tryptophan.

TRBV30	TRBJ2-3	CAWSGGGQGVDTQYF
TRBV12-3/TRBV12-4	TRBJ2-7	CASSFVYYEQYF
TRBV7-3	TRBJ2-1	CASSLKGSGGVRAYNEQFF
TRBV4-2	TRBJ2-5	CASSHGTALQETQYF
TRBV5-1	TRBJ2-7	CASSLRVSYEQYF
TRBV5-1	TRBJ1-1	CASSTGLGQNTEAFF
TRBV5-6	TRBJ1-5	CASSLWSQPQHF
TRBV12-3/TRBV12-4	TRBJ1-5	CASSLAGSSQPQHF
TRBV9	TRBJ2-2	CASSVGGGPTGELFF
TRBV7-9	TRBJ2-2	CASSDRGGNTGELFF
TRBV7-8	TRBJ2-2	CASPPRPGRTGVDTGELFF
TRBV6-4	TRBJ2-3	CASSDSNSGGDTQYF
TRBV12-3/TRBV12-4	TRBJ1-1	CASSPVGVNTEAFF
TRBV20-1	TRBJ1-5	CSARGVQTGLRYSNQPQHF
TRBV19	TRBJ1-1	CASSIRQGSAEAFF
TRBV5-8	TRBJ2-3	CASSSGTGGRMDTQYF
TRBV6-2/TRBV6-3	TRBJ1-1	CASSYRGRTEAFF
TRBV12-3/TRBV12-4	TRBJ1-4	CASSLVLPNEKLFF
TRBV5-6	TRBJ2-6	CASSGGLAGRSNVLTF
TRBV5-1	TRBJ2-1	CASSLVLGLNEQFF
TRBV5-5	TRBJ2-1	CASSLGRGGYNEQFF
TRBV3-1	TRBJ1-4	CASSQTEKLFF
TRBV7-6	TRBJ1-1	CASSSDGNTEAFF
TRBV2	TRBJ1-1	CASKLGGGYTEAFF
TRBV19	TRBJ2-1	CASSTTRVLASYNEQFF
TRBV20-1	TRBJ2-7	CSVGTGKIYEQYF
TRBV20-1	TRBJ2-2	CSARDPTGLATGELFF
TRBV2	TRBJ2-7	CASFRDGGEQYF
TRBV5-1	TRBJ2-1	CASSPPEGWEQFF
TRBV7-2	TRBJ2-7	CASSYTNVHEQYF
TRBV20-1	TRBJ2-7	CSASPAPFLLARESHEQYF
TRBV29-1	TRBJ2-1	CSVVYFRTGAYNEQFF
TRBV20-1	TRBJ2-3	CSASGIAGVTSTDTQYF
TRBV29-1	TRBJ1-1	CSVLPENTEAFF
TRBV14	TRBJ2-1	CASSPQLGNEQFF
TRBV5-1	TRBJ2-6	CASSVQGAGANVLTF
TRBV5-1	TRBJ2-3	CASTIGSSTDTQYF
TRBV11-2	TRBJ1-6	CASSFPGEGGYNSPLHF
TRBV12-3/TRBV12-4	TRBJ2-7	CASSLFWGGVSYEQYF
TRBV27	TRBJ2-5	CASSWTSGQETQYF
TRBV5-4	TRBJ1-3	CASSIDMASGNTIYF